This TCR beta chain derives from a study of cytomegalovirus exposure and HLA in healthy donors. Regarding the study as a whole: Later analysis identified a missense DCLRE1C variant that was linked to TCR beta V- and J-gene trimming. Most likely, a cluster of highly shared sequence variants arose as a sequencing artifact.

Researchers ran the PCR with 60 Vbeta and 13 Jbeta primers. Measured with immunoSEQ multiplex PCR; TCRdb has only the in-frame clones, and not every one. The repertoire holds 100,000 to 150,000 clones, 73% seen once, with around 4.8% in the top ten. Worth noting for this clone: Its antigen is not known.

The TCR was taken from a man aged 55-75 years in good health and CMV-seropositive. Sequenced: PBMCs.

CDR3 nucleotide sequence: TGCAGCGTTGATGTGAGCGGGGTACACAATGAGCAGTTCTTC. Its protein product is CSVDVSGVHNEQFF. The chain employs TRBV29-1 and TRBJ2-1; TRBD2 matches at 7 bases. CDR1 SQVTM and CDR2 ANQGSEA come from the germline V gene. The CDR3 loop spans 14 amino acids. The V segment lost 3 bases and the J segment 5 bases; nucleotides outside the gene matches: 7.